The entry below gives a single T cell receptor beta chain sequence along with its context. This may stem from a read error, because a much larger clone lies one nucleotide away. This CDR3 has 11 amino acids. The germline gives CDR1 DFQATT, CDR2 SNEGSKA (reference sequence). This entry belongs to a study of T cells in Graves' hyperthyroidism and ophthalmopathy. Researchers took RNA transcripts and amplified the TCR beta CDR3 regions from them. A first-round RT-PCR of the TCR CDR3 used the HTBI primer set. MiXCR was run by TCRdb on the multiplex PCR reads, yielding one entry per CDR3 protein. In the table there are some 500,000 distinct CDR3 sequences, 24% of which are singletons.

Sequencing was carried out using blood. The source is a woman in her 30s with Graves' ophthalmopathy. V is TRBV20-1 and J is TRBJ1-2, with D unresolved. CDR3 residues: CSARSGYGYSF. The CDR3 DNA follows: TGCAGTGCTAGATCCGGCTATGGCTACTCCTTC.